This paragraph reports one T cell receptor beta chain. V was cut by 5 bases and J by 6 bases, with 14 bases left in between. Germline lookup yields CDR1 SGHTA and CDR2 FQGNSA. This CDR3 is 14 amino acids long. The data originate from a study of blood T cell repertoires in COVID-19. TCRdb's copy holds only in-frame clones and misses some; the assay was immunoSEQ multiplex PCR. The sample lists 73,000 or so clones; approximately 92% were seen once. This receptor was identified in a human donor with active COVID-19. The donor label of this sample is uncertain. The J gene is TRBJ1-5, the V gene TRBV7-2; D call uncertain. The sample consisted of peripheral blood. The CDR3 loop is CASSARDHLQPQHF. CDR3 bases: TGTGCCAGCAGCGCCCGGGATCATCTTCAGCCCCAGCATTTT.